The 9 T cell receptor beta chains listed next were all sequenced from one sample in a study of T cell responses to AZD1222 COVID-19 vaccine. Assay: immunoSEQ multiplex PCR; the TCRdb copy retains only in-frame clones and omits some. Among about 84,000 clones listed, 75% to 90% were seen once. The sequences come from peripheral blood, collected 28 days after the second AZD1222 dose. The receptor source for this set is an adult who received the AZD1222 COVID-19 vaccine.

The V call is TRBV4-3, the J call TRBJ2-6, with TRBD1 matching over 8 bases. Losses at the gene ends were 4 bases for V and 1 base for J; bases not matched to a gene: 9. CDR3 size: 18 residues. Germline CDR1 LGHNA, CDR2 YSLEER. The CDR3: CASSPQYRGRSGANVLTF. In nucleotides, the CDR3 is TGCGCCAGCAGCCCGCAGTACAGGGGGAGGTCTGGGGCCAACGTCCTGACTTTC.

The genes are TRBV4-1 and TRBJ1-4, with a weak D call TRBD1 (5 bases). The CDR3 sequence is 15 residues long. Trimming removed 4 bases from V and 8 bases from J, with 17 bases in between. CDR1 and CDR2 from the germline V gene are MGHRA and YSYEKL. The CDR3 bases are TGCGCCAGCAGCCCCGACCGGGGGAGATACGAAAAACTGTTTTTT. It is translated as CASSPDRGRYEKLFF.

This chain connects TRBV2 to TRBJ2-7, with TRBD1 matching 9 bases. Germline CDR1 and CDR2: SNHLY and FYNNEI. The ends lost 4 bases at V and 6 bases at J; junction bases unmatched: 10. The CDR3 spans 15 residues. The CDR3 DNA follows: TGTGCCAGCAGTGCTGGGACAGGGACCCTTGGCGAGCAGTACGTC. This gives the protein CASSAGTGTLGEQYV.

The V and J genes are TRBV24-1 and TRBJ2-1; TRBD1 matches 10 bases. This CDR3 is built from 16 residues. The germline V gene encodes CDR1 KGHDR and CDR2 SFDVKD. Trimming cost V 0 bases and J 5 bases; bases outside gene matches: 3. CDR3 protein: CATSDLSGTGDNEQFF. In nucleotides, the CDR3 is TGTGCCACCAGTGATTTGTCCGGGACAGGGGACAATGAGCAGTTCTTC.

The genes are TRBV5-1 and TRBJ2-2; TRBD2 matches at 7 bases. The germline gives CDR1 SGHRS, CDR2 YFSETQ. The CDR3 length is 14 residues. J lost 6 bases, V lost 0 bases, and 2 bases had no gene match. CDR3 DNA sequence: TGCGCCAGCAGCTTGGGGGCGGGAGCCGGGGAGCTGTTTTTT. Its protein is CASSLGAGAGELFF.

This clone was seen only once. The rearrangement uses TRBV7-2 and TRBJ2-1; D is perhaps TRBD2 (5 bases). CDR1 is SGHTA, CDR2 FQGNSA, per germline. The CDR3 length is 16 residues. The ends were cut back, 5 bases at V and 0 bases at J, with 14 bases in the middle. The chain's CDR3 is CASSTRRRSSYNEQFF. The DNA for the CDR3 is TGTGCCAGCAGCACCCGACGGAGGAGCTCCTACAATGAGCAGTTCTTC.

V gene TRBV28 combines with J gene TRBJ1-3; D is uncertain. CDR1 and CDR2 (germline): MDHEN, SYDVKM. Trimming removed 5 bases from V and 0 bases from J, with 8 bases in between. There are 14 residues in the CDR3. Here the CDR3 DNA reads TGTGCCAGCAGTCAGACGCCCTCTGGAAACACCATATATTTT. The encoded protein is CASSQTPSGNTIYF.

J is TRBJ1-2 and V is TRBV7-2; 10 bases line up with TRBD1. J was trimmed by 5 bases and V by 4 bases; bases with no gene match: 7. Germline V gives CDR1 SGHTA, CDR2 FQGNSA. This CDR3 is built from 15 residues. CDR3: CASSYRDRGTYGYTF. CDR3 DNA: TGTGCCAGCAGCTACCGGGACAGGGGAACTTATGGCTACACCTTC.

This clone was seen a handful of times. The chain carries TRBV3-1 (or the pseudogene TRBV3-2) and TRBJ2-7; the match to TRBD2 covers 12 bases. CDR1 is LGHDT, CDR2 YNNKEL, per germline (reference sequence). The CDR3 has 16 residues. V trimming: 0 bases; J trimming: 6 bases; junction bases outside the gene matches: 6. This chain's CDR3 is CASSQELLAGGSEQYF. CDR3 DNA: TGTGCCAGCAGCCAAGAGCTACTAGCGGGAGGCTCCGAGCAGTACTTC.